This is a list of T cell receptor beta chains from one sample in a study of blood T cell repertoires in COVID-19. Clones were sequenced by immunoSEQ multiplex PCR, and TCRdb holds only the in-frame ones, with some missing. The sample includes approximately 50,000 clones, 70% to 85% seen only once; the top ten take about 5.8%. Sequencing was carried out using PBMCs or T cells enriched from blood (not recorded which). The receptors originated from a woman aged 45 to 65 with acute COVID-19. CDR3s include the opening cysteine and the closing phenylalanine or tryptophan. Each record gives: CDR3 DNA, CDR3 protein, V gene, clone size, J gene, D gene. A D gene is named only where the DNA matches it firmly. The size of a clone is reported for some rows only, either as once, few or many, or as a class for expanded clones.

cdr3_nt: TGTGCCAGCAGTTACTCGGGCCAGCCTTCCTACGAGCAGTACTTC
cdr3_aa: CASSYSGQPSYEQYF
v_call: TRBV6-5
clone_size: once
j_call: TRBJ2-7
d_call: NA

cdr3_nt: TGTGCCAGCAGCGGAGGGTACTCTGGAAACACCATATATTTT
cdr3_aa: CASSGGYSGNTIYF
v_call: TRBV25-1
clone_size: NA
j_call: TRBJ1-3
d_call: NA

cdr3_nt: TGTGCCTGGAGTGCGGGCAGGGTTACAGATACGCAGTATTTT
cdr3_aa: CAWSAGRVTDTQYF
v_call: TRBV30
clone_size: NA
j_call: TRBJ2-3
d_call: NA

cdr3_nt: TGTGCCAGCAGCTTAGTGGCATTGGTGGGGGGAGATACGCAGTATTTT
cdr3_aa: CASSLVALVGGDTQYF
v_call: TRBV7-9
clone_size: NA
j_call: TRBJ2-3
d_call: NA

cdr3_nt: TGTGCCAGCAGCCACGGGAAAACAGGGAAGAATAATTCACCCCTCCACTTT
cdr3_aa: CASSHGKTGKNNSPLHF
v_call: TRBV13
clone_size: NA
j_call: TRBJ1-6
d_call: NA

cdr3_nt: TGCGCCAGCAGCTTGGCGGGGAGTATGGGGAATTCACCCCTCCACTTT
cdr3_aa: CASSLAGSMGNSPLHF
v_call: TRBV5-1
clone_size: NA
j_call: TRBJ1-6
d_call: NA

cdr3_nt: TGTGCCAGCAGCCCCTGGGCAGGGGCGGACACTGAAGCTTTCTTT
cdr3_aa: CASSPWAGADTEAFF
v_call: TRBV3-1/TRBV3-2
clone_size: NA
j_call: TRBJ1-1
d_call: NA

cdr3_nt: TGTGCCACCAGTGATGACAGGGGCCTTTACTATGGCTACACCTTC
cdr3_aa: CATSDDRGLYYGYTF
v_call: TRBV24-1
clone_size: once
j_call: TRBJ1-2
d_call: TRBD1

cdr3_nt: TGTGCCAGCAGCCAGGGGAGACACACAGATACGCAGTATTTT
cdr3_aa: CASSQGRHTDTQYF
v_call: TRBV14
clone_size: NA
j_call: TRBJ2-3
d_call: NA

cdr3_nt: TGTGCCAGCAGCATACTCGGTTGGGTAGGCGGTAAAGGGGCTCTGGCGGGGGACCATGGCTACACCTTC
cdr3_aa: CASSILGWVGGKGALAGDHGYTF
v_call: TRBV13
clone_size: few
j_call: TRBJ1-2
d_call: NA

cdr3_nt: TGTGCCAGCAGCAGGGGGCTAGGTAATGAAAAACTGTTTTTT
cdr3_aa: CASSRGLGNEKLFF
v_call: TRBV2
clone_size: NA
j_call: TRBJ1-4
d_call: TRBD1

cdr3_nt: TGTGCCATCAGTGAGTCGGGACAGGGGACAGATACGCAGTATTTT
cdr3_aa: CAISESGQGTDTQYF
v_call: TRBV10-3
clone_size: NA
j_call: TRBJ2-3
d_call: TRBD1

cdr3_nt: TGTGCCAGCAGTTTATCAGCAGGGGGAAAGGGTGAAGCTTTCTTT
cdr3_aa: CASSLSAGGKGEAFF
v_call: TRBV27
clone_size: NA
j_call: TRBJ1-1
d_call: TRBD1

cdr3_nt: TGTGCCAGCAAAAGACAGGGGGCGACCGATAATGGCTACACCTTC
cdr3_aa: CASKRQGATDNGYTF
v_call: TRBV9
clone_size: once
j_call: TRBJ1-2
d_call: TRBD1

cdr3_nt: TGCAGCGTTTCGAATGACAGGGTGGCGACTGAAGCTTTCTTT
cdr3_aa: CSVSNDRVATEAFF
v_call: TRBV29-1
clone_size: NA
j_call: TRBJ1-1
d_call: TRBD1

cdr3_nt: TGTGCCAGCAGCTTGGGCAGGATAGGACACTTTGAAGATAATTCACCCCTCCACTTT
cdr3_aa: CASSLGRIGHFEDNSPLHF
v_call: TRBV5-4
clone_size: NA
j_call: TRBJ1-6
d_call: NA

cdr3_nt: TGTGCCAGCAGCCCTCGGGTGTTAGCGGGGGACCTAAACATTCAGTACTTC
cdr3_aa: CASSPRVLAGDLNIQYF
v_call: TRBV5-5
clone_size: NA
j_call: TRBJ2-4
d_call: TRBD2

cdr3_nt: TGTGCCAGTAGTAGTGACAACCTCTATCAGCCCCAGCATTTT
cdr3_aa: CASSSDNLYQPQHF
v_call: TRBV19
clone_size: NA
j_call: TRBJ1-5
d_call: NA

cdr3_nt: TGCGCCAGCAGCTTTCTTGGCGGGGGGGCTGGTGAGCAGTTCTTC
cdr3_aa: CASSFLGGGAGEQFF
v_call: TRBV5-1
clone_size: NA
j_call: TRBJ2-1
d_call: TRBD2

cdr3_nt: TGCAGCGCCGGCTGGCTGCAGGAGACCCAGTACTTC
cdr3_aa: CSAGWLQETQYF
v_call: TRBV29-1
clone_size: NA
j_call: TRBJ2-5
d_call: NA

cdr3_nt: TGTGCCAGCAGAAAACGGTTGAGCTCCTATAATTCACCCCTCCACTTT
cdr3_aa: CASRKRLSSYNSPLHF
v_call: TRBV28
clone_size: NA
j_call: TRBJ1-6
d_call: NA

cdr3_nt: TGTGCCAGCAACCCCCGGGACACCTACGAGCAGTACTTC
cdr3_aa: CASNPRDTYEQYF
v_call: TRBV5-5
clone_size: few
j_call: TRBJ2-7
d_call: NA

cdr3_nt: TGTGCCAGCAGCACCACCGGGACTACCACCGGGGAGCTGTTTTTT
cdr3_aa: CASSTTGTTTGELFF
v_call: TRBV13
clone_size: NA
j_call: TRBJ2-2
d_call: TRBD2

cdr3_nt: TGTGCCAGTCGACAGGGTGCAAATGGGCCCCAGCATTTT
cdr3_aa: CASRQGANGPQHF
v_call: TRBV28
clone_size: NA
j_call: TRBJ1-5
d_call: TRBD1

cdr3_nt: TGCGCCAGCAGCTTGGCGGGGTGGGAGAACTACGAGCAGTACTTC
cdr3_aa: CASSLAGWENYEQYF
v_call: TRBV5-1
clone_size: NA
j_call: TRBJ2-7
d_call: NA

cdr3_nt: TGTGCCAGTATCGGGTATGGAAACACCATATATTTT
cdr3_aa: CASIGYGNTIYF
v_call: TRBV19
clone_size: medium-sized
j_call: TRBJ1-3
d_call: NA

cdr3_nt: TGTGCCAGCAGTGCCTCGGAGACCCAGTACTTC
cdr3_aa: CASSASETQYF
v_call: TRBV2
clone_size: NA
j_call: TRBJ2-5
d_call: NA

cdr3_nt: TGTGCCAGCTCCCCGAAGGGACAGGGAGATGAAAAACTGTTTTTT
cdr3_aa: CASSPKGQGDEKLFF
v_call: TRBV18
clone_size: NA
j_call: TRBJ1-4
d_call: TRBD1

cdr3_nt: TGTGCCAGCAGCTTAGAACAGGCTTTCACCGGGGAGCTGTTTTTT
cdr3_aa: CASSLEQAFTGELFF
v_call: TRBV7-9
clone_size: NA
j_call: TRBJ2-2
d_call: NA

cdr3_nt: TGTGCCAGCAGCCCGACAGGGGGCGCGAATGGCTACACCTTC
cdr3_aa: CASSPTGGANGYTF
v_call: TRBV3-1/TRBV3-2
clone_size: NA
j_call: TRBJ1-2
d_call: TRBD1

cdr3_nt: TGTGCCAGCAGTGGACAGCTTAGCAATCAGCCCCAGCATTTT
cdr3_aa: CASSGQLSNQPQHF
v_call: TRBV25-1
clone_size: medium-sized
j_call: TRBJ1-5
d_call: NA

cdr3_nt: TGCGCCAGCAGCCCACTGACAGGGGGGTCAACTAATGAAAAACTGTTTTTT
cdr3_aa: CASSPLTGGSTNEKLFF
v_call: TRBV5-1
clone_size: NA
j_call: TRBJ1-4
d_call: TRBD1

cdr3_nt: TGTGCCAGCAGCTTAGCGGGGAGACAGGGACGAGAGACCCAGTACTTC
cdr3_aa: CASSLAGRQGRETQYF
v_call: TRBV7-9
clone_size: NA
j_call: TRBJ2-5
d_call: TRBD1

cdr3_nt: TGTGCCAGTAGTCCCCCGGACTACTACCACACCGGGGAGCTGTTTTTT
cdr3_aa: CASSPPDYYHTGELFF
v_call: TRBV19
clone_size: NA
j_call: TRBJ2-2
d_call: NA

cdr3_nt: TGCGCCAGCAGCTCCACAGGAGGGATGGGCACTGAAGCTTTCTTT
cdr3_aa: CASSSTGGMGTEAFF
v_call: TRBV5-1
clone_size: NA
j_call: TRBJ1-1
d_call: NA

cdr3_nt: TGTGCCAGCAGCCTCGGGACAGTGAACACTGAAGCTTTCTTT
cdr3_aa: CASSLGTVNTEAFF
v_call: TRBV3-1/TRBV3-2
clone_size: NA
j_call: TRBJ1-1
d_call: TRBD1

cdr3_nt: TGTGCCAGCAGCGTAGCGGGCAGGGGTTTGGCCGGGGAGCTGTTTTTT
cdr3_aa: CASSVAGRGLAGELFF
v_call: TRBV9
clone_size: NA
j_call: TRBJ2-2
d_call: NA

cdr3_nt: TGTGCCAGCAGCTTCGGACAGATCCAGGCCTACGAGCAGTACTTC
cdr3_aa: CASSFGQIQAYEQYF
v_call: TRBV11-2
clone_size: NA
j_call: TRBJ2-7
d_call: NA

cdr3_nt: TGTGCCAGCAGCTTGTCCAGACAGGGGAGGACTCAGGGGGTGACCCAGTACTTC
cdr3_aa: CASSLSRQGRTQGVTQYF
v_call: TRBV5-6
clone_size: NA
j_call: TRBJ2-5
d_call: TRBD1

cdr3_nt: TGTGCCAGCTCACCCTACCAGGGCCTCCTCAACACCGGGGAGCTGTTTTTT
cdr3_aa: CASSPYQGLLNTGELFF
v_call: TRBV18
clone_size: NA
j_call: TRBJ2-2
d_call: NA

cdr3_nt: TGTGCCAGCAGCTTCGGAGGGGACGGCTACACCTTC
cdr3_aa: CASSFGGDGYTF
v_call: TRBV7-9
clone_size: NA
j_call: TRBJ1-2
d_call: NA

cdr3_nt: TGTGCCAGCAGTTTACGTGGACATGTAGAGACCCAGTACTTC
cdr3_aa: CASSLRGHVETQYF
v_call: TRBV27
clone_size: NA
j_call: TRBJ2-5
d_call: NA

cdr3_nt: TGTGCCAGCAGCCAAGGGTTGATAGCGGGGGGAAGTGGAAACATTCAGTACTTC
cdr3_aa: CASSQGLIAGGSGNIQYF
v_call: TRBV3-1/TRBV3-2
clone_size: NA
j_call: TRBJ2-4
d_call: TRBD2

cdr3_nt: TGTGCCAGCAGCTTCGACAGGTACGAGCAGTACTTC
cdr3_aa: CASSFDRYEQYF
v_call: TRBV11-1
clone_size: NA
j_call: TRBJ2-7
d_call: NA

cdr3_nt: TGTGCCAGCAGCTTAGGCGGGATACCTTATGGCTACACCTTC
cdr3_aa: CASSLGGIPYGYTF
v_call: TRBV11-3
clone_size: NA
j_call: TRBJ1-2
d_call: NA

cdr3_nt: TGTGCCTGGAGTACTACAGGGAACTATGGCTACACCTTC
cdr3_aa: CAWSTTGNYGYTF
v_call: TRBV30
clone_size: NA
j_call: TRBJ1-2
d_call: NA

cdr3_nt: TGTGCCAGTAGTTCGGGACAGGGGATGACCTACGAGCAGTACTTC
cdr3_aa: CASSSGQGMTYEQYF
v_call: TRBV19
clone_size: NA
j_call: TRBJ2-7
d_call: TRBD1

cdr3_nt: TGTGCCAGCAGCACCGGGACTAGCGGGTACACAGATACGCAGTATTTT
cdr3_aa: CASSTGTSGYTDTQYF
v_call: TRBV7-3
clone_size: NA
j_call: TRBJ2-3
d_call: TRBD2

cdr3_nt: TGTGCCAGTAGTGCCGGGACAGGGGGTAATCAGCCCCAGCATTTT
cdr3_aa: CASSAGTGGNQPQHF
v_call: TRBV19
clone_size: few
j_call: TRBJ1-5
d_call: TRBD1

cdr3_nt: TGCGCCAGCGGACTAGCGGGATACAATGAGCAGTTCTTC
cdr3_aa: CASGLAGYNEQFF
v_call: TRBV5-1
clone_size: NA
j_call: TRBJ2-1
d_call: TRBD2

cdr3_nt: TGTGCCTCGGCGGGGGTAAGCTCCTACGAGCAGTACTTC
cdr3_aa: CASAGVSSYEQYF
v_call: TRBV7-8
clone_size: NA
j_call: TRBJ2-7
d_call: TRBD2

cdr3_nt: TGTGCCAGCAGTTCCTGGACTTCGAACACCGGGGAGCTGTTTTTT
cdr3_aa: CASSSWTSNTGELFF
v_call: TRBV27
clone_size: NA
j_call: TRBJ2-2
d_call: NA

cdr3_nt: TGTGCCAGCGGCGGATGGGCTAGCGGGGGTGAGCAGTTCTTC
cdr3_aa: CASGGWASGGEQFF
v_call: TRBV13
clone_size: NA
j_call: TRBJ2-1
d_call: TRBD2

cdr3_nt: TGTGCCAGCAGCCCCCGCCTAGCGGCGAGCACAGATACGCAGTATTTT
cdr3_aa: CASSPRLAASTDTQYF
v_call: TRBV6-4
clone_size: NA
j_call: TRBJ2-3
d_call: TRBD2

cdr3_nt: TGTGCTAGCGGTTTTCGGACAGCCGGGGAGCTGTTTTTT
cdr3_aa: CASGFRTAGELFF
v_call: TRBV7-7
clone_size: once
j_call: TRBJ2-2
d_call: NA

cdr3_nt: TGTGCCAGCAGCCCCGGACAGTACTATAATTCACCCCTCCACTTT
cdr3_aa: CASSPGQYYNSPLHF
v_call: TRBV7-9
clone_size: NA
j_call: TRBJ1-6
d_call: NA

cdr3_nt: TGTGCCAGCAGCCAATCGAGAGGGCCCAACTATGGCTACACCTTC
cdr3_aa: CASSQSRGPNYGYTF
v_call: TRBV16
clone_size: NA
j_call: TRBJ1-2
d_call: NA